This T cell receptor (beta chain) was identified during a study of cytomegalovirus exposure and HLA in healthy donors. Study context: Membership in the Caucasian-associated ancestry cluster was found for 75% to 90% of fewer than 450 genotyped donors.

The CDR3 is made up of 15 amino acids. V trimming: 4 bases; J trimming: 9 bases; junction bases outside the gene matches: 7. Germline V CDR1 and CDR2: SGHRS, YFSETQ. Amplification used 60 Vbeta primers and 13 Jbeta primers. As originally analysed: Unique TCR beta chains numbered around 80 million in a later analysis, with around 11 million shared. Sequenced by immunoSEQ multiplex PCR; TCRdb stores in-frame clones only, minus some. V, J and clone size derive from that table, while D and trimming were established from the DNA sequence. The data hold 100,000 to 150,000 clones, with 80% observed a single time. A word on this clone: The antigen is not known.

Study-level findings and limits: Among TCR beta chains, those listed as cytomegalovirus-associated numbered more than 150. When analyzed later, a missense DCLRE1C variant was found to be linked to TCR beta V- and J-gene trimming.

The TCR sequence derives from a man aged 25-45 years in good health and CMV-seropositive. The V gene is TRBV5-1, the J gene TRBJ1-6; 10 positions agree with TRBD1. What was sequenced was PBMCs. The CDR3 DNA sequence: TGCGCCAGCAGCCCAGAGACAGGGGGCGGTTCACCCCTCCACTTT. Translation: CASSPETGGGSPLHF.